Each of the 2 T cell receptor beta chains below was sequenced from the same sample in a study of blood T cell repertoires in COVID-19. Profiled with immunoSEQ multiplex PCR; TCRdb holds only in-frame clones, not every one. The sample contains under 350,000 clones, about 86% of which appear only once. Input material: PBMCs or T cells enriched from blood (not recorded which). Receptor source: a middle-aged woman with acute COVID-19.

V usage is TRBV21-1 and J usage is TRBJ1-5; TRBD1 is the table's D call and was not checked against the DNA. TRBV21-1 counts as a pseudogene. The CDR3 extends over 19 amino acids. The CDR3 is CASSMSYGTGGCGTQPQHF. CDR3 bases: TGTGCCAGCAGCATGTCTTACGGGACAGGGGGCTGCGGGACTCAGCCCCAGCATTTT.

This sequence joins TRBV19 and TRBJ2-4, with 8 bases aligning to TRBD1. V shed 2 bases and J 7 bases; nucleotides not matched to a gene: 7. The CDR3 spans 15 residues. Germline values: CDR1 LNHDA, CDR2 SQIVND (reference sequence). The CDR3 region is CASSIPGQVGNIQYF. As DNA, the CDR3 is TGTGCCAGTAGTATACCGGGACAGGTGGGGAACATTCAGTACTTC. Together with reference TRBV19 and TRBJ2-4, the CDR3 gives the full variable domain: DGGITQSPKYLFRKEGQNVTLSCEQNLNHDAMYWYRQDPGQGLRLIYYSQIVNDFQKGDIAEGYSVSREKKESFPLTVTSAQKNPTAFYLCASSIPGQVGNIQYFGAGTRLSVL.